This is a list of T cell receptor beta chains from one sample in a study of blood T cell repertoires in COVID-19. The repertoire was sequenced with immunoSEQ multiplex PCR; TCRdb's copy has only in-frame clones and lacks some. Here the sample spans about 150,000 clones, about 79% being singletons. Sequenced material: peripheral blood. Every receptor here comes from a woman in her forties or fifties with acute or convalescent COVID-19. The conserved cysteine and the conserved F or W are not part of the CDR3 here. A D gene is named only where the DNA matches it firmly. Expanded clones get a size class; other rows say once, few or many, or leave the size out.

cdr3_aa v_call clone_size j_call d_call
ASSLGESRDTQY TRBV5-1 once TRBJ2-3 -
ASRRPRSASSYNSPLH TRBV23-1 - TRBJ1-6 -
ASGQDSINIQY TRBV12-3/TRBV12-4 - TRBJ2-4 -
ASSETQQGSDEQY TRBV2 - TRBJ2-7 TRBD1
ASSSWGSRQETQY TRBV19 - TRBJ2-5 -
ASSRAASTQQF TRBV28 - TRBJ2-1 -
ASSLGANQPQH TRBV7-8 - TRBJ1-5 -
ASRQGARNSPLH TRBV6-6 - TRBJ1-6 TRBD1
ASSDSGDYGYT TRBV2 - TRBJ1-2 -
SVEGQGNTDTQY TRBV29-1 - TRBJ2-3 -
ASSLVRDRDYEQY TRBV11-1 - TRBJ2-7 TRBD1
ASSRTENTGELF TRBV4-3 - TRBJ2-2 -
ATSRDPLAREEQY TRBV15 - TRBJ2-7 TRBD2
ASSWGQSYEQY TRBV28 - TRBJ2-7 -
ASSLSGTGVKAF TRBV28 - TRBJ1-1 TRBD1
ASSETGLYGYT TRBV2 - TRBJ1-2 -
ASQDPGVLNTEAF TRBV28 - TRBJ1-1 -
ASSQTYALQLVTDTQY TRBV3-1/TRBV3-2 - TRBJ2-3 -
AISNKQDGYT TRBV10-3 - TRBJ1-2 -
ARSLAGLADTDTQY TRBV5-3 - TRBJ2-3 TRBD2
ASSPQGANYGYT TRBV4-3 - TRBJ1-2 TRBD1
ASSLQAGNTEAF TRBV5-1 - TRBJ1-1 -
ASSVGQGMNTEAF TRBV13 - TRBJ1-1 TRBD1
ASSNQGALNTEAF TRBV14 - TRBJ1-1 TRBD1
ASSHLQGNTEAF TRBV6-5 - TRBJ1-1 -
ASRNTGSSLNTGELF TRBV3-1/TRBV3-2 - TRBJ2-2 -
SAAPSGREAQY TRBV29-1 - TRBJ2-5 TRBD2
ASRQGSTDTQY TRBV19 - TRBJ2-3 -
ASSEQGDEKLF TRBV2 - TRBJ1-4 TRBD1
ASSIILAASGYEQY TRBV5-6 - TRBJ2-7 TRBD2
ASSQYVADNEQF TRBV19 - TRBJ2-1 -
ASSPRQGASGNTIY TRBV5-4 - TRBJ1-3 TRBD1
ASSHRVGGISDTQY TRBV7-2 - TRBJ2-3 -
ASSVRDSQSSGNTIY TRBV7-2 - TRBJ1-3 TRBD1
ASSRLAGDNEQF TRBV19 - TRBJ2-1 TRBD2
ASSFGQGASEY TRBV7-8 - TRBJ2-7 -
ASSHLDRPNTEAF TRBV4-3 - TRBJ1-1 -
ATSDFIAEEETQY TRBV24-1 few TRBJ2-5 -
ASSRDWSDTQY TRBV3-1/TRBV3-2 - TRBJ2-3 -
ASSQEKGSNYGYT TRBV4-2 - TRBJ1-2 -
ASSDRSANYGYT TRBV19 - TRBJ1-2 -
ASKKTGRDTQY TRBV7-9 once TRBJ2-3 -
ASSLLEATYEQY TRBV3-1/TRBV3-2 - TRBJ2-7 -
ASSQRTGSGNTIY TRBV4-2 few TRBJ1-3 TRBD1